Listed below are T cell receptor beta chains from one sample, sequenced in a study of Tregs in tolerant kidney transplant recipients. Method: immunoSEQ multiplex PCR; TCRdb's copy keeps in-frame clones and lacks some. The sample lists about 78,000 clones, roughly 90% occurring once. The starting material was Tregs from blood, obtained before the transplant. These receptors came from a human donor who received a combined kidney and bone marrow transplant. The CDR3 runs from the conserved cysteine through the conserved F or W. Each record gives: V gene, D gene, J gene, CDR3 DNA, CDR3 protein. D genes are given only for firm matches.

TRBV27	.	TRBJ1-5	TGTGCCAGCAGTTTAGCGTCAGGGAATCAGCCCCAGCATTTT	CASSLASGNQPQHF
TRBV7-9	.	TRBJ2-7	TGTGCCAGCAGCTTAACAGGCCCGGGCGACGAGCAGTACTTC	CASSLTGPGDEQYF
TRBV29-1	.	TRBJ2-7	TGCAGCGTTCTTGGGGTACCCGGGGGAGAGCAGTACTTC	CSVLGVPGGEQYF
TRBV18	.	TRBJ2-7	TGTGCCAGCTCACCCGGGAAGATCTACGAGCAGTACTTC	CASSPGKIYEQYF
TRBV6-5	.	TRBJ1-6	TGTGCCAGCAGTTACATAAATTCACCCCTCCACTTT	CASSYINSPLHF
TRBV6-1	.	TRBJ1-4	TGTGCCAGCAGCTCAGGGGAAGTAAGCGAAAAACTGTTTTTT	CASSSGEVSEKLFF
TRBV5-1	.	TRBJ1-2	TGCGCCAGCAGGGAACAGGGATATAACGGCTACACCTTC	CASREQGYNGYTF
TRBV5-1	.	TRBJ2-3	TGCGCCAGCAGCTCCCGGGGCGACACAGATACGCAGTATTTT	CASSSRGDTDTQYF
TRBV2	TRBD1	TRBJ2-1	TGTGCCAGCAGTACAGGGGTGGTTGAGCAGTTCTTC	CASSTGVVEQFF
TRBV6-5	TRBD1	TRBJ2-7	TGTGCCAGCAGTAAAACAGGGGGCGCGCCCTACGAGCAGTACTTC	CASSKTGGAPYEQYF
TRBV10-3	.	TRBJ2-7	TGTGCCATCGCCAACTCTAGACTGAGCTCCTACGAGCAGTACTTC	CAIANSRLSSYEQYF
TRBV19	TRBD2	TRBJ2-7	TGTGCCAGTAGTTTGGGCCTAGCGGGAGGGAAGCAGTACTTC	CASSLGLAGGKQYF
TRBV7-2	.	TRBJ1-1	TGTGCCAGCAGCTCATCCCATGTCGGGGGGCGGACTGAAGCTTTCTTT	CASSSSHVGGRTEAFF
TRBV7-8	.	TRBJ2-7	TGTGCCAGCAGCTTAGCGGGTCAGGCCTACGAGCAGTACTTC	CASSLAGQAYEQYF
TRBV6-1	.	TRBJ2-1	TGTGCCAGCAGTTTCGACTGGGTTGCCTACAATGAGCAGTTCTTC	CASSFDWVAYNEQFF
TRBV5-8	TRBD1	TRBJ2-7	TGTGCCAGCAGCCTAGCCGGGACAGGGAAGCGCGAGCAGTACTTC	CASSLAGTGKREQYF
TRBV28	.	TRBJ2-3	TGTGCCAGCAGTCAGGGGGGGCCGCCGGCAGATACGCAGTATTTT	CASSQGGPPADTQYF
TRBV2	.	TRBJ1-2	TGTGCCAGCAGTGTGGGGGGGAGGGCAGACTACACCTTC	CASSVGGRADYTF
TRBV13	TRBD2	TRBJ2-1	TGTGCCAGCAGCTTAGGTAGCGGGACCAATGAGCAGTTCTTC	CASSLGSGTNEQFF
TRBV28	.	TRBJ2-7	TGTGCCAGCAGCCCCTCAGGGGCCTACGAGCAGTACTTC	CASSPSGAYEQYF
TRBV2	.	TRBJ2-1	TGTGCCACCAAATCCTACAATGAGCAGTTCTTC	CATKSYNEQFF
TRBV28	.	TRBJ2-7	TGTGCCAGCGGCAGGGGATACTACGAGCAGTACTTC	CASGRGYYEQYF
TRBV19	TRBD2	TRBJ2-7	TGTGCCAGTAGCGCCACCCTAAGCGGGATAGAAGGCGAGCAGTACTTC	CASSATLSGIEGEQYF
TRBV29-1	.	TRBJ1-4	TGCAGCGGGGGGCGGACTAATGAAAAACTGTTTTTT	CSGGRTNEKLFF
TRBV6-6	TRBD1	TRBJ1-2	TGTGCCAGCAGTCCCACAGGGGGCACCCGCGCGGGCTACACCTTC	CASSPTGGTRAGYTF
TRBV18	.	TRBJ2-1	TGTGCCAGCTCACCATCTGCCCCACATGAGCAGTTCTTC	CASSPSAPHEQFF
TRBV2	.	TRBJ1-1	TGTGCCAGCAGTGACCCAGGGAAACCGAACACTGAAGCTTTCTTT	CASSDPGKPNTEAFF
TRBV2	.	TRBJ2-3	TGTGCCAGCAGTGAGGGCACAGATACGCAGTATTTT	CASSEGTDTQYF
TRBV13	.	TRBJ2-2	TGTGCCAGCAGCGCCGGAGATGCGAACACCGGGGAGCTGTTTTTT	CASSAGDANTGELFF
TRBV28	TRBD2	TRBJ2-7	TGTGCCAGCAGTGCTAGACTAGCGGGAGGCCGCGACGAGCAGTACTTC	CASSARLAGGRDEQYF
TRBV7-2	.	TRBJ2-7	TGTGCCAGCAGCTCGAGGGTTATCTACGAGCAGTACTTC	CASSSRVIYEQYF
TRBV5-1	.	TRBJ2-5	TGCGCCAGCAGCTTGGCGGGAGAGACCCAGTACTTC	CASSLAGETQYF
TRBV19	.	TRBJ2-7	TGTGCCAGTAGTTCTTATGGCGAGCAGTACTTC	CASSSYGEQYF
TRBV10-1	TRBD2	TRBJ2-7	TGCGCCAGCAGTGAGAGCGGGAGGGATTGGGAGCAGTACTTC	CASSESGRDWEQYF